The clone carrying this T cell receptor beta chain was seen a handful of times. The CDR3 has 15 amino acids. V shed 6 bases and J shed 5 bases, with 19 bases lying between them. Per the germline V gene, CDR1 is MNHEY and CDR2 is SMNVEV (reference sequence). The data are from a study of shared clonotypes between healthy human individuals. TCRdb keeps only in-frame clones here, not all; method: immunoSEQ multiplex PCR. This sample has around 1.1 million clones, with about 72% found just once. This receptor was obtained from a man between 18 and 29 years old in good health. Some clones in this sample may be carry-over from other donors' samples. The chain couples TRBV27 to TRBJ1-1, with D tentatively TRBD1 (6 bases). The sequenced sample was memory CD4+ T cells from PBMCs. Regarding subset: CD45RA-negative fraction. The CDR3 DNA is TGTGCCAGCAGAGACTACACAGGGTCCCAGACTGAAGCTTTCTTT. Its translation is CASRDYTGSQTEAFF.